The T cell receptor beta chain described here comes from a study of CD8 T cells in ankylosing spondylitis. General study findings and limits: According to the report, clones linked to the disease were significantly enriched in matched synovial fluid samples taken from ankylosing spondylitis patients. There was a TCR beta motif, made of several highly homologous variants, that appeared characteristic of ankylosing spondylitis blood.

Library preparation for TCR beta used quantitative 5'-RACE with molecular barcodes. TCRdb re-called the 5' RACE reads with MiXCR, one entry per CDR3 protein. The data hold about 500,000 distinct CDR3 sequences, with roughly 13% observed a single time. V was pared by 6 bases and J by 0 bases, with 17 bases between. The CDR3 sequence is 16 residues long. This clonotype has a count of ten or more. The antigen is unknown. Sequencing was carried out using blood, either unsorted or a sorted T cell fraction (not recorded which). V is TRBV12-3 or TRBV12-4 and J is TRBJ1-1; D is ambiguous. This receptor was identified in a male donor with ankylosing spondylitis. The CDR3 bases are TGTGCCAGCAGCCCCCCGGGAATGGGGATGAACACTGAAGCTTTCTTT. Translated: CASSPPGMGMNTEAFF.